This is a list of T cell receptor beta chains from one sample in a study of blood T cells in healthy people across ages. TCRdb reprocessed the 5' RACE reads via MiXCR and lists one record per CDR3 protein. The sample holds about 1.6 million distinct CDR3 sequences, around 36% seen once. Sequencing was performed on blood. These receptors were collected from a woman aged 30 to 39 in good health. Each CDR3 is given without its conserved first and last residue. Expanded clones are given a class, and other clones once, few, many or no size at all.

abundance | v_gene | CDR3aa
NA | TRBV20-1 | SATVGATEAF
NA | TRBV27 | ASSWTGMVQPQH
few | TRBV20-1 | SASRGTSGGAHEQY
few | TRBV20-1 | SARDRRSPRVADTQY
NA | TRBV5-6 | ASSLVASGSRAGELF
NA | TRBV12-3/TRBV12-4 | ASSLGTGKRGYNEQF
NA | TRBV12-3/TRBV12-4 | ASTRASGGTDTQY
once | TRBV10-3 | AISQTGTGGYT
NA | TRBV7-2 | ASSPDRDPSYEQY
NA | TRBV6-5 | ASSYRGQYNEQF
NA | TRBV2 | ASSRDRGVEAF
many | TRBV5-1 | ASSPRSSGANVLT
NA | TRBV6-9 | ASSLRITGELF
few | TRBV29-1 | SVEGAGGLETQY
few | TRBV12-3/TRBV12-4 | ASSPYGTHEQTQY
NA | TRBV6-1 | ATSGRTGIYNEQF
NA | TRBV6-1 | ASRVLGGAGGNQPQH
once | TRBV28 | ASRQTVGGLAYEQY
many | TRBV5-1 | ASSLGQGIDTQY
NA | TRBV4-1 | ASSQVSTGSRTEAF
few | TRBV5-1 | ASSLTGGLEQETQY
NA | TRBV27 | ASSSAPGQGTYIQY
NA | TRBV20-1 | SASSTPGTYGYT
few | TRBV7-3 | ASSSRGAENNEQF
NA | TRBV5-1 | ATRNSGANVLT
few | TRBV20-1 | SANLLAGVPSSYEQY
few | TRBV29-1 | SVVRTRENTEAF
NA | TRBV20-1 | GAARQGYYNEQF
few | TRBV27 | ASASQGGRETQY
few | TRBV3-1 | ASSQETLAGDNEQF
NA | TRBV7-3 | ASSFAGQEYNEQF
few | TRBV5-1 | ASSHGGLGHGYT
few | TRBV27 | ASSLSELNEQY
NA | TRBV12-3/TRBV12-4 | ASTVIRTRYGYT
NA | TRBV20-1 | SAPPSAQYEQY
NA | TRBV27 | ASSPRDYSSTDTQY
few | TRBV20-1 | SLRQGSSYNEQF
few | TRBV12-3/TRBV12-4 | ASSRGQGVMHQPQH
few | TRBV20-1 | RDGVRDRDHEQY
NA | TRBV20-1 | SASGLALQRGRDEQY